The clone carrying this T cell receptor beta chain was picked up a small number of times. Authors' methods: Estimation of nucleated cell counts relied on the amplification of reference gene primers. TCRdb's copy holds only in-frame clones and misses some; the assay was immunoSEQ multiplex PCR. The V and J calls and clone size come from that table; D and trimming were worked out from the DNA. The sample gives 150,000 to 200,000 clones, roughly 80% of which show up once; more than 6% is in the top ten. This record comes from a study of blood T cell repertoires in COVID-19. The wider study: PBMCs, B-cell-depleted T cells, or T cells provided the cDNA or gDNA that made up the material.

V trimming: 0 bases; J trimming: 9 bases; junction bases outside the gene matches: 6. This CDR3 is built from 15 residues. The germline gives CDR1 SGHRS, CDR2 YFSETQ. V and J are TRBV5-1 and TRBJ1-6; 7 bases map to TRBD1. The sample taken for sequencing was peripheral blood. The receptor comes from a woman aged 40 to 50 with COVID-19, enrolled during active disease. CDR3 sequence: CASSLEGTEGSPLHF. CDR3 sequence (DNA): TGCGCCAGCAGCTTGGAAGGGACAGAAGGTTCACCCCTCCACTTT.